These 12 T cell receptor beta chains were all obtained from the same sample, sequenced in a study of blood T cell repertoires in COVID-19 (dated by TCRdb to 2020 to 2022). The library was made by the immunoSEQ multiplex PCR assay. This is the immuneACCESS table as TCRdb keeps it, with only in-frame sequences that have V and J called. A part of the clones is gone; compared with another copy, unresolved V genes explain less than half, and the rest is unexplained. The sample table shows approximately 80,000 clones, and 88% are seen once. The top ten clonotypes cover approximately 9.7% of the sample. Sequenced: peripheral blood. The receptors derive from a human donor in a cohort sampled during active COVID-19.

The chain employs TRBV18 and TRBJ1-1; TRBD1 matches at 9 bases. Germline lookup yields CDR1 KGHSH and CDR2 LQKENI. This CDR3 is 15 amino acids long. With V trimmed by 6 bases and J by 5 bases, 10 bases remained unmatched. The CDR3 bases are TGTGCCAGCTCCCCTAGGGGGGACAGGGAAACTGAAGCTTTCTTT. Its protein product is CASSPRGDRETEAFF.

The gene calls are TRBV7-9 and TRBJ2-3; 10 bases line up with TRBD1. Looked up from germline, CDR1 is SEHNR and CDR2 is FQNEAQ (reference sequence). There are 16 residues in the CDR3. Trimming at V came to 6 bases and at J to 4 bases, leaving 10 bases not matched to a gene. CDR3 loop: CASSVRQGAVSDTQYF. The CDR3 DNA is TGTGCCAGCAGTGTTAGACAGGGGGCGGTTTCAGATACGCAGTATTTT. Drawing the rest from reference TRBV7-9 and TRBJ2-3, the complete variable domain is DTGVSQNPRHKITKRGQNVTFRCDPISEHNRLYWYRQTLGQGPEFLTYFQNEAQLEKSRLLSDRFSAERPKGSFSTLEIQRTEQGDSAMYLCASSVRQGAVSDTQYFGPGTRLTVL.

The chain carries TRBV5-6 and TRBJ2-1, with D tentatively TRBD1 (5 bases). CDR1 is SGHDT and CDR2 is YYEEEE in the germline V gene. V was shortened by 0 bases and J by 13 bases, with 11 bases between the two germline ends. There are 12 residues in the CDR3. DNA for the CDR3: TGTGCCAGCAGCTTGGGCAGGGATTCTCAGTTCTTC. Translation gives CASSLGRDSQFF.

V is TRBV19 and J is TRBJ2-5, with a possible D match to TRBD2 (6 bases). V was clipped by 5 bases and J by 1 base, with 11 bases between them. In germline, CDR1 is LNHDA, CDR2 SQIVND (reference sequence). The CDR3 consists of 14 residues. CDR3 sequence: CASSPISGQETQYF. CDR3 in DNA: TGTGCCAGTAGTCCGATTAGCGGCCAAGAGACCCAGTACTTC.

The chain recombines TRBV28 with TRBJ1-2; D may be TRBD1 (6 bases). This CDR3 is built from 13 residues. The V end was cut by 8 bases, the J end by 7 bases, with 17 bases between. The V gene's germline CDR1 is MDHEN and CDR2 SYDVKM. In DNA, the CDR3 is TGTGCCAGCGCGGCAGGGGTTGAAGCTGGCTACACCTTC. This translates into CASAAGVEAGYTF.

J is TRBJ2-7 and V is TRBV3-1 (or the pseudogene TRBV3-2); tentative D call: TRBD2 (6 bases). The ends were cut back, 2 bases at V and 6 bases at J, with 11 bases in the middle. This CDR3 has 13 amino acids. Germline V gene data show CDR1 as LGHDT and CDR2 as YNNKEL (reference sequence). In DNA form, the CDR3 reads TGTGCCAGCAGCCAAACCACTAGCTCCGAGCAGTACTTC. Translated, it gives CASSQTTSSEQYF.

The chain couples TRBV3-1 (or the pseudogene TRBV3-2) to TRBJ2-6, with D perhaps TRBD2 (5 bases). Looked up from germline, CDR1 is LGHDT and CDR2 is YNNKEL (reference sequence). Trimming pared 0 bases from V and 2 bases from J, leaving 8 bases between. This CDR3 region has 16 residues. The CDR3 is CASSQDTGTGANVLTF. CDR3 DNA sequence: TGTGCCAGCAGCCAAGACACGGGAACTGGGGCCAACGTCCTGACTTTC.

The chain is built from TRBV7-9 and TRBJ2-1; 12 bases line up with TRBD2. J was trimmed by 4 bases and V by 6 bases; bases with no gene match: 1. CDR1 and CDR2 from the germline V gene are SEHNR and FQNEAQ (reference sequence). There are 14 residues in the CDR3. This chain's CDR3 is CASRGLAGYNEQFF. In nucleotides, the CDR3 is TGTGCCAGCAGAGGACTAGCGGGATACAATGAGCAGTTCTTC. The full variable domain, completed using reference TRBV7-9 and TRBJ2-1, is DTGVSQNPRHKITKRGQNVTFRCDPISEHNRLYWYRQTLGQGPEFLTYFQNEAQLEKSRLLSDRFSAERPKGSFSTLEIQRTEQGDSAMYLCASRGLAGYNEQFFGPGTRLTVL.

On this clone itself: At one end the junction does not follow the germline gene, possibly because of a read error. The V call is TRBV10-3, the J call TRBJ2-5, with TRBD2 matching 13 bases. Germline V gene sequence: CDR1 ENHRY, CDR2 SYGVKD. The CDR3 totals 13 residues. CDR3 sequence (DNA): TGTGCCATCAGAGGACTAGCGGGAGAGGCCCAGTACTTC. Protein sequence: CAIRGLAGEAQYF.

The rearrangement links TRBV19 to TRBJ1-3, with D maybe TRBD1 (5 bases). The CDR3 spans 14 residues. Germline lookup yields CDR1 LNHDA and CDR2 SQIVND (reference sequence). The V gene lost 3 bases and the J gene lost 2 bases, with 8 bases spanning the gap. The CDR3 here is CASSIGRAGNTIYF. CDR3 in DNA: TGTGCCAGTAGTATTGGCAGGGCTGGAAACACCATATATTTT.

DNA for the CDR3: TGCGCCAGCAGCCAAGCTCAGGGGGCAGGTTCACCCCTCCACTTT. This sequence encodes CASSQAQGAGSPLHF. V is TRBV4-1 and J is TRBJ1-6; 8 bases map to TRBD1. The J segment lost 9 bases and the V segment lost 1 base, leaving 5 bases of the junction unmatched. This CDR3 is built from 15 residues. Germline V gene sequence: CDR1 MGHRA, CDR2 YSYEKL.

Remarks on this clone: Distinct nucleotide sequences in the sample also encode this CDR3. The rearrangement uses TRBV19 and TRBJ2-1, with TRBD2 matching 9 bases. V shed 4 bases, J shed 5 bases, and the junction held 3 bases outside the gene matches. This CDR3 region has 14 residues. Germline CDR1 LNHDA, CDR2 SQIVND (reference sequence). The CDR3 here is CASSRLAGNNEQFF. For the CDR3, the DNA is TGTGCCAGTAGTAGGCTAGCGGGGAACAATGAGCAGTTCTTC.